The next 18 T cell receptor beta chains were all read from a single sample in a study of T cells after yellow fever vaccination. TCRdb ran MiXCR on the 5' RACE reads and lists one entry per CDR3 protein. The sample shows about 370,000 distinct CDR3 sequences, under 14% of them seen only once. Sequencing used PBMCs, obtained on the day of the first yellow fever vaccination. Receptors originate from a young man who received the YFV17D yellow fever vaccine.

This clonotype was observed a handful of times. The chain employs TRBV29-1 and TRBJ2-1; D might be TRBD1 (6 bases). The CDR3 loop spans 11 amino acids. The V gene's germline CDR1 is SQVTM and CDR2 ANQGSEA. Trimming removed 8 bases from V and 6 bases from J, with 11 bases in between. The CDR3 DNA reads as TGCAGCTCCGGACAGATCAATGAGCAGTTCTTC. Translated: CSSGQINEQFF.

This clonotype was seen a few times. This rearrangement joins TRBV20-1 to TRBJ2-5, with 8 bases matching TRBD1. Germline CDR1 reads DFQATT; CDR2 reads SNEGSKA (reference sequence). This CDR3 has 18 amino acids. V was clipped by 0 bases and J by 4 bases; unmatched bases: 16. CDR3 sequence reads: CSARDLRRTGSGRETQYF. In nucleotides, the CDR3 is TGCAGTGCTAGAGATCTCCGTAGGACAGGGAGTGGGCGAGAGACCCAGTACTTC.

The chain recombines TRBV15 with TRBJ2-1; TRBD1 is a possible D gene (5 bases). Trimming shortened V by 2 bases and J by 4 bases, and 9 bases separated the two germline ends. In germline, CDR1 is LNHNV, CDR2 YYDKDF (reference sequence). The CDR3 consists of 14 residues. The CDR3 bases are TGTGCCACCAGCAGAAATACAGGATACAATGAGCAGTTCTTC. It encodes CATSRNTGYNEQFF. The variable domain in full, with the rest retrieved from reference TRBV15 and TRBJ2-1, is DAMVIQNPRYQVTQFGKPVTLSCSQTLNHNVMYWYQQKSSQAPKLLFHYYDKDFNNEADTPDNFQSRRPNTSFCFLDIRSPGLGDTAMYLCATSRNTGYNEQFFGPGTRLTVL.

This clonotype has only a few counts. One end of the junction fails to match germline, which may point to a read error. V and J are TRBV12-3 or TRBV12-4 and TRBJ1-2; 8 bases map to TRBD1. The CDR3 is made up of 16 amino acids. CDR3 DNA: TGTGCCAGCAGTTCCCCATTTCAGGGGGCTAAATATGGCTACACCTTC. Amino acid sequence: CASSSPFQGAKYGYTF.

This clonotype was recorded a few times. The chain uses TRBV20-1 and TRBJ2-7; 10 bases fit TRBD2. Germline CDR1 is DFQATT and CDR2 is SNEGSKA (reference sequence). There are 15 residues in the CDR3. V was clipped by 0 bases and J by 7 bases; unmatched bases: 9. The CDR3 nucleotides read TGCAGTGCTAGAGATCCAACTAGCGGGGTCGGGGAGCAGTACTTC. This gives the protein CSARDPTSGVGEQYF.

About this clonotype itself: One end of the junction is discordant with germline, which a read error may explain. The chain links TRBV5-8 to TRBJ2-3; no reliable D call. Germline assignment: CDR1 SGHTS and CDR2 YDEGEE. This CDR3 is 13 amino acids long. CDR3 in DNA: TGTGCCATCAGCCTAGATTTCACAGATACGCAGTATTTT. Translating it yields CAISLDFTDTQYF.

The chain joins TRBV24-1 to TRBJ1-6; D ambiguous. The CDR3 spans 11 residues. Trimming removed 8 bases from V and 6 bases from J, with 4 bases in between. Germline-derived CDR1 and CDR2 are KGHDR and SFDVKD. The DNA of the CDR3 is TGTGCCACCAACCGTAATTCACCCCTCCACTTT. The encoded protein is CATNRNSPLHF.

The table lists this clonotype with many counts. The chain carries TRBV12-3 or TRBV12-4 and TRBJ2-4; no reliable D call. V gave up 2 bases and J gave up 0 bases, with 5 bases separating them. This CDR3 has 14 residues. The CDR3 nucleotides read TGTGCCAGCAGTTTAAGGGTAGCCAAAAACATTCAGTACTTC. It is translated as CASSLRVAKNIQYF.

In its sample, this clonotype was seen many times. The V call is TRBV12-3 or TRBV12-4, the J call TRBJ2-3, with 9 bases that match TRBD2. CDR3 length equals 16 residues. The trim removed 1 base at V and 2 bases at J, leaving 4 bases unmatched. CDR3 DNA sequence: TGTGCCAGCAGTTTAGTGGCTAGCGGGGACACAGATACGCAGTATTTT. Its translation: CASSLVASGDTDTQYF.

The V and J genes are TRBV9 and TRBJ2-3, with TRBD2 as a possible D gene (6 bases). There are 18 residues in the CDR3. Germline CDR1 is SGDLS and CDR2 is YYNGEE. The V end lost 0 bases, the J end lost 0 bases, and 17 bases lay between the germline ends. CDR3 region: CASSVVSQRRGSTDTQYF. In nucleotides, the CDR3 is TGTGCCAGCAGCGTAGTATCCCAGCGGCGGGGAAGCACAGATACGCAGTATTTT.

The sample holds a few counts of this clonotype. The chain employs TRBV6-2 or TRBV6-3 and TRBJ2-1; weak D call: TRBD1 (6 bases). V lost 5 bases to trimming and J lost 8 bases, with 10 bases between them. This CDR3 contains 12 residues. Germline-derived CDR1 and CDR2 are MNHEY and SVGEGT. CDR3 residues: CASSSRQDEQFF. CDR3 coding DNA: TGTGCCAGCAGTAGTCGACAGGATGAGCAGTTCTTC.

V usage is TRBV20-1 and J usage is TRBJ2-3; 7 bases fit TRBD2. The J segment lost 1 base and the V segment lost 6 bases, leaving 4 bases of the junction unmatched. The CDR3 has 13 amino acids. In germline, CDR1 is DFQATT, CDR2 SNEGSKA (reference sequence). In DNA, the CDR3 is TGCAGTGCCCTTGGGGGGGGCACAGATACGCAGTATTTT. Protein: CSALGGGTDTQYF.

The chain links TRBV5-1 to TRBJ2-3, with D maybe TRBD1 (5 bases). This CDR3 is 11 amino acids long. Germline V gene lookup returns CDR1 SGHRS and CDR2 YFSETQ. V lost 7 bases to trimming and J lost 4 bases, with 7 bases between them. Written as DNA, the CDR3 is TGCGCCAGCCGACAGTCAGATACGCAGTATTTT. Translated, it gives CASRQSDTQYF.

This clonotype was counted between two and nine times. The gene calls are TRBV7-2 and TRBJ2-1; D ambiguous. V lost 1 base and J lost 10, with 11 bases in between. From germline, CDR1 is SGHTA and CDR2 FQGNSA. There are 13 residues in the CDR3. For the CDR3, the DNA is TGTGCCAGCAGCTTAGACTCGGTGCTCGAGCAGTTCTTC. Protein sequence: CASSLDSVLEQFF.

The rearrangement joins TRBV4-1 to TRBJ2-1; D perhaps matches TRBD1 (5 bases). In germline, CDR1 is MGHRA, CDR2 YSYEKL. V was clipped by 4 bases and J by 2 bases, with 12 bases between them. The CDR3 runs 15 residues. CDR3 nucleotides: TGCGCCAGCAGCCTCGAGGACAACCCCTACAATGAGCAGTTCTTC. Translating gives CASSLEDNPYNEQFF.

The chain links TRBV6-1 to TRBJ1-2, with 7 bases fitting TRBD1. The V gene end was trimmed by 6 bases and the J gene end by 4 bases; junction bases not matched to a gene: 8. CDR3 length: 14 residues. Germline CDR1 reads MNHNS; CDR2 reads SASEGT. The CDR3 DNA reads as TGTGCCAGCAGGCACACCGGGACAGCCTATGGCTACACCTTC. It codes for CASRHTGTAYGYTF.

This clonotype was seen many times. The rearrangement links TRBV4-2 to TRBJ2-1; 12 positions agree with TRBD2. The CDR3 extends over 15 amino acids. The germline gives CDR1 LGHNA, CDR2 YNFKEQ. V was pared by 8 bases and J by 8 bases, with 10 bases of the junction left unmatched. As DNA, the CDR3 is TGTGCCAGCCGCCCTAGCGGGGGGGCCGCAGATGAGCAGTTCTTC. It is translated as CASRPSGGAADEQFF.

This clonotype has more than one count but fewer than ten. This sequence joins TRBV12-3 or TRBV12-4 and TRBJ1-1; the D is unclear. With 3 bases removed from V and 0 bases from J, the gap between germline ends came to 11 bases. The length of the CDR3 is 15 residues. This CDR3 reads CASSFALPMNTEAFF. CDR3 DNA sequence: TGTGCCAGCAGTTTTGCATTACCCATGAACACTGAAGCTTTCTTT.